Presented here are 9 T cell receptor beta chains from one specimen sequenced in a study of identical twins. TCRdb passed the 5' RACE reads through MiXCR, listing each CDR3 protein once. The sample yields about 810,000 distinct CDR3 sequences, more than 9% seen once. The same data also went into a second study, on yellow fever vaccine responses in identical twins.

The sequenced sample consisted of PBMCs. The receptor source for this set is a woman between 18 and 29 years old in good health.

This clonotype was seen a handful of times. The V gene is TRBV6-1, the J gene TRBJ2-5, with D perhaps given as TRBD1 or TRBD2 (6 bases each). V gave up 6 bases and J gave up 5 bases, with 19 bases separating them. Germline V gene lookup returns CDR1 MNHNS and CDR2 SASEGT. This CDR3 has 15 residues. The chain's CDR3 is CASSRSLGGGETQYF. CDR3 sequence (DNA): TGTGCCAGCAGCCGAAGCCTGGGGGGCGGGGAGACCCAGTACTTC.

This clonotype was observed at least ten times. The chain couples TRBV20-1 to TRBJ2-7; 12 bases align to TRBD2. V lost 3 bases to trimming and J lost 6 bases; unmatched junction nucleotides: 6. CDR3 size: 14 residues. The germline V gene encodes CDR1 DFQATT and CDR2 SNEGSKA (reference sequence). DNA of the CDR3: TGCAGTGCTAGTCTAGCGGGAGGGCCAATCGAGCAGTACTTC. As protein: CSASLAGGPIEQYF.

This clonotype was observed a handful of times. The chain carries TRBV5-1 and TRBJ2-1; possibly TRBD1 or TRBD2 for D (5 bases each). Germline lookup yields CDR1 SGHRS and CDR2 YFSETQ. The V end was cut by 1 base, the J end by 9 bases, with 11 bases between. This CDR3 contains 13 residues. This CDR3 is CASSLSGAGEQFF. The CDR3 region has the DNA TGCGCCAGCAGCTTGAGTGGGGCGGGTGAGCAGTTCTTC.

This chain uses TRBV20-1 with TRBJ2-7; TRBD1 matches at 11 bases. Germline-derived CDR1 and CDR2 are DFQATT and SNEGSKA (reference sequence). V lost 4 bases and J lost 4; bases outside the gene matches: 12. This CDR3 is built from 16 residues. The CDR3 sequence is CSAKRDRGKMGYEQYF. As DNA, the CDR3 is TGCAGTGCTAAACGGGACAGGGGGAAGATGGGGTACGAGCAGTACTTC.

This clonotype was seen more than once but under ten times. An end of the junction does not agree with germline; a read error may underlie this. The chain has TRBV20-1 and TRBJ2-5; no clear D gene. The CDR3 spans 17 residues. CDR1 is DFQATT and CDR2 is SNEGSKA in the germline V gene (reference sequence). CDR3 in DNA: TGCTGTGCTAGAGACTGGGTTTCGGTCGAGTCCCAAGAGACCCAGTACTTC. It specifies CCARDWVSVESQETQYF.

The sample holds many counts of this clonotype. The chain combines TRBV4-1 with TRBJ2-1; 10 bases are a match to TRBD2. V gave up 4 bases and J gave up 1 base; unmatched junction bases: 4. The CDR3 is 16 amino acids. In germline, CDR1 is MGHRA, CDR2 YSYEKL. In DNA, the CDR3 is TGCGCCAGCAGCCTCCCTAGCGGGAGTTCCTACAATGAGCAGTTCTTC. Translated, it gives CASSLPSGSSYNEQFF.

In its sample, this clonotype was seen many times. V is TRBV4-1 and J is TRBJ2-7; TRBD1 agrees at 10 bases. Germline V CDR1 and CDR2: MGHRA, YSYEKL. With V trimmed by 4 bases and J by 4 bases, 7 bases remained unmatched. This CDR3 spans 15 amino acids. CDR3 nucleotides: TGCGCCAGCAGCCCGGCGGGACAGGGGTCGTACGAGCAGTACTTC. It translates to CASSPAGQGSYEQYF.

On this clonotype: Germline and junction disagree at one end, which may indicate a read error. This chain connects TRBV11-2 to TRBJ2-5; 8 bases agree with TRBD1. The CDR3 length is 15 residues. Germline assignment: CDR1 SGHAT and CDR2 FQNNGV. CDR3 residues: CASSLRDRLQENQYF. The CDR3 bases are TGTGCCAGCAGCTTAAGGGACAGGCTACAAGAGAACCAGTACTTC.

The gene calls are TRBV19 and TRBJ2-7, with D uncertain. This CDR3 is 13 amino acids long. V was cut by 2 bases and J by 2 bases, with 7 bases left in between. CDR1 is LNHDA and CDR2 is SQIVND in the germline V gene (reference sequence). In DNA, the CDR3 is TGTGCCAGTAGTATAAAAACGCCCTACGAGCAGTACTTC. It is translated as CASSIKTPYEQYF.